Sequencing of this T cell receptor (beta chain) was carried out in a study of blood T cell repertoires in COVID-19. Study information: PBMCs, B-cell-depleted T cells, or T cells were the source of the cDNA or gDNA that made up the material.

Authors' analysis steps: Using reference gene primer amplification, nucleated cell counts were estimated. Produced via immunoSEQ multiplex PCR; TCRdb's table is partial and in-frame only. The V and J calls and clone size were taken over from that table, and D and trimming were inferred from the DNA. This sample has about 140,000 clones, with more than 75% found just once. V lost 2 bases to trimming and J lost 3 bases; unmatched junction nucleotides: 9. From germline, CDR1 is LGHDT and CDR2 YNNKEL (reference sequence). CDR3 length equals 16 residues. The sample consisted of peripheral blood. The receptor was derived from a woman over 75 with acute or convalescent COVID-19. The rearrangement uses TRBV3-1 (or the pseudogene TRBV3-2) and TRBJ1-1; TRBD1 matches 7 bases. DNA for the CDR3: TGTGCCAGCAGCCAAATGAGGGGGCTTGGCTACACTGAAGCTTTCTTT. Amino acid sequence: CASSQMRGLGYTEAFF.